A single sample gave rise to the 22 T cell receptor beta chains below, sequenced in a study of cytomegalovirus exposure and HLA in healthy donors. Primers for the PCR totalled 60 Vbeta and 13 Jbeta. Generated by immunoSEQ multiplex PCR, the TCRdb table keeps only in-frame clones and is missing some. Here the sample spans under 150,000 clones, roughly 77% being singletons. Material for sequencing was PBMCs. The receptors originated from a female donor in good health and CMV-seronegative.

The V and J genes are TRBV5-1 and TRBJ2-5, with a tentative D call TRBD1 (6 bases). CDR1 and CDR2 from the germline V gene are SGHRS and YFSETQ. The CDR3 length is 12 residues. V was cut by 6 bases and J by 1 base, with 7 bases left in between. CDR3 DNA: TGCGCCAGCATGGACAGCCAAGAGACCCAGTACTTC. Residues: CASMDSQETQYF.

The chain recombines TRBV15 with TRBJ1-2, with D possibly TRBD1 on 6 matching bases. Germline V gene lookup returns CDR1 LNHNV and CDR2 YYDKDF (reference sequence). V shed 4 bases and J shed 6 bases, with 15 bases lying between them. The CDR3 spans 14 residues. In DNA form, the CDR3 reads TGTGCCACCAGCAACCGACAGGTGGTGCATGGCTACACCTTC. Residues: CATSNRQVVHGYTF.

This rearrangement joins TRBV6-5 to TRBJ2-1, with 8 nucleotides matching TRBD1. The germline gives CDR1 MNHEY, CDR2 SVGAGI. The CDR3 has 14 residues. After removal of 2 bases from V and 8 bases from J, the junction contained 5 bases not matched to a gene. CDR3 protein: CASSYRQGADEQFF. The CDR3 DNA reads as TGTGCCAGCAGTTACAGGCAGGGGGCGGATGAGCAGTTCTTC.

V and J are TRBV18 and TRBJ2-7; D not resolved. The ends were cut back, 5 bases at V and 2 bases at J, with 7 bases in the middle. The length of the CDR3 is 12 residues. Germline V gene lookup returns CDR1 KGHSH and CDR2 LQKENI. The CDR3 is CASSFQAYEQYF. The CDR3 DNA is TGTGCCAGCTCATTTCAGGCCTACGAGCAGTACTTC.

V gene TRBV7-2 combines with J gene TRBJ2-5, with a possible D match to TRBD1 (5 bases). This CDR3 spans 13 amino acids. Germline V gene data show CDR1 as SGHTA and CDR2 as FQGNSA. Trimming removed 2 bases from V and 2 bases from J, with 6 bases in between. CDR3 in amino acids: CASSLQGQETQYF. CDR3 DNA: TGTGCCAGCAGCTTACAGGGTCAAGAGACCCAGTACTTC.

The chain uses TRBV30 and TRBJ2-7; the match to TRBD1 covers 7 bases. The CDR3 is 11 residues long. J was trimmed by 3 bases and V by 8 bases; bases with no gene match: 4. Germline V gives CDR1 GTSNPN, CDR2 SVGIG (reference sequence). In DNA, the CDR3 is TGTGCCACGGGACAGTACTACGAGCAGTACTTC. Its translation: CATGQYYEQYF.

This rearrangement joins TRBV18 to TRBJ1-1; 8 nucleotides align to TRBD1. CDR3 length: 14 amino acids. V lost 4 bases, J lost 7 bases, and 8 bases stayed unmatched. CDR1 is KGHSH and CDR2 is LQKENI in the germline V gene. In DNA, the CDR3 is TGTGCCAGCTCACGACAGGGGAGTGTAGGTGAAGCTTTCTTT. This encodes CASSRQGSVGEAFF.

The CDR3 spells CASSPGLAGTDIQYF. The CDR3 DNA follows: TGTGCCAGCAGCCCAGGACTAGCGGGAACAGACATTCAGTACTTC. The V and J genes are TRBV6-5 and TRBJ2-4; 12 positions agree with TRBD2. The trim removed 6 bases at V and 8 bases at J, leaving 8 bases unmatched. CDR3 length equals 15 residues. Germline V gives CDR1 MNHEY, CDR2 SVGAGI.

The chain couples TRBV7-3 to TRBJ1-2; D not certain. Trimming removed 0 bases from V and 6 bases from J, with 14 bases in between. CDR3 length: 15 amino acids. Germline assignment: CDR1 SGHTA and CDR2 FQGTGA. As DNA, the CDR3 is TGTGCCAGCAGCTTAACAGGGCTGGGAGCAGATGGCTACACCTTC. Protein product: CASSLTGLGADGYTF.

The chain combines TRBV18 with TRBJ2-5; tentative D call: TRBD2 (6 bases). Trimming stripped 1 base from V and 10 bases from J, with 10 bases between. In germline, CDR1 is KGHSH, CDR2 LQKENI. The CDR3 runs 12 residues. The CDR3 region has the DNA TGTGCCAGCTCACCACGTTCGGAGGGCCAGTACTTC. This gives the protein CASSPRSEGQYF. The full variable domain, in which reference TRBV18 and TRBJ2-5 provide the parts outside the CDR3, is NAGVMQNPRHLVRRRGQEARLRCSPMKGHSHVYWYRQLPEEGLKFMVYLQKENIIDESGMPKERFSAEFPKEGPSILRIQQVVRGDSAAYFCASSPRSEGQYFGPGTRLLVL.

This sequence joins TRBV7-2 and TRBJ2-7; TRBD2 matches 9 bases. CDR3 size: 15 residues. Losses at the gene ends were 4 bases for V and 5 bases for J; bases not matched to a gene: 9. Germline V gives CDR1 SGHTA, CDR2 FQGNSA. The CDR3 spells CASSSTGTSPHEQYF. In nucleotides, the CDR3 is TGTGCCAGCAGCTCAACCGGGACTAGCCCCCACGAGCAGTACTTC.

This clone has a handful of counts. This chain links TRBV6-5 with TRBJ2-7; 8 nucleotides agree with TRBD1. Germline CDR1 MNHEY, CDR2 SVGAGI. The CDR3 runs 16 residues. V shed 0 bases and J 3 bases; nucleotides not matched to a gene: 7. The CDR3 coding sequence is TGTGCCAGCAGTTACTCCTGGACAGGGATAAGCTACGAGCAGTACTTC. Amino acids: CASSYSWTGISYEQYF.

The chain has TRBV4-3 and TRBJ2-1, with 11 bases aligning to TRBD2. This CDR3 has 18 amino acids. From germline, CDR1 is LGHNA and CDR2 YSLEER. Trimming cost V 0 bases and J 3 bases; bases outside gene matches: 7. In DNA, the CDR3 is TGCGCCAGCAGCCAAGATCTAGCGGGGGGCCCCCTCTACAATGAGCAGTTCTTC. This encodes CASSQDLAGGPLYNEQFF.

The gene calls are TRBV6-1 and TRBJ2-7, with D tentatively TRBD1 (6 bases). V gave up 2 bases and J gave up 3 bases, with 11 bases separating them. The germline gives CDR1 MNHNS, CDR2 SASEGT. This CDR3 has 14 residues. The CDR3 loop is CASSEKGTRYEQYF. The CDR3, as DNA: TGTGCCAGCAGTGAAAAAGGGACACGCTACGAGCAGTACTTC.

This clone was seen a single time. The rearrangement uses TRBV11-2 and TRBJ2-4; possible D gene TRBD2, 5 bases. Per the germline V gene, CDR1 is SGHAT and CDR2 is FQNNGV. V was cut by 2 bases and J by 7 bases, with 15 bases left in between. The CDR3 covers 15 residues. The CDR3 DNA reads as TGTGCCAGCAGCTTAAACAGCCCGCCGGGGAACATTCAGTACTTC. This gives the protein CASSLNSPPGNIQYF.

The chain links TRBV4-3 to TRBJ2-1; a possible D gene is TRBD2 (5 bases). From germline, CDR1 is LGHNA and CDR2 YSLEER. Trimming cost V 8 bases and J 4 bases, with 15 bases left between them. This CDR3 region has 14 residues. The CDR3 coding sequence is TGCGCCAGCGGCACGGGAAAGTTATACAATGAGCAGTTCTTC. It encodes CASGTGKLYNEQFF.

The chain uses TRBV5-6 and TRBJ2-5, with D perhaps TRBD1 (6 bases). Trimming took off 4 bases at V and 1 base at J, with 11 bases between the two ends. Germline assignment: CDR1 SGHDT and CDR2 YYEEEE. The CDR3 covers 14 residues. The CDR3 sequence: CASSPFRGQETQYF. The CDR3 DNA is TGTGCCAGCAGCCCATTCAGGGGCCAAGAGACCCAGTACTTC.

J is TRBJ2-3 and V is TRBV7-2; TRBD1 matches at 8 bases. Losses at the gene ends were 3 bases for V and 0 bases for J; bases not matched to a gene: 2. This CDR3 region has 15 residues. CDR1 is SGHTA and CDR2 is FQGNSA in the germline V gene. The DNA for the CDR3 is TGTGCCAGCAGCTTTCAGGGGGCTAGCACAGATACGCAGTATTTT. Its protein product is CASSFQGASTDTQYF.

The V gene is TRBV5-6, the J gene TRBJ1-6; 8 nucleotides align to TRBD1. From germline, CDR1 is SGHDT and CDR2 YYEEEE. With V trimmed by 3 bases and J by 10 bases, 9 bases remained unmatched. This CDR3 has 15 amino acids. CDR3: CASSWNQGAQSPLHF. CDR3 bases: TGTGCCAGCAGCTGGAACCAGGGGGCTCAGTCACCCCTCCACTTT.

The rearrangement joins TRBV29-1 to TRBJ2-6; D unresolved. Germline values: CDR1 SQVTM, CDR2 ANQGSEA. V was clipped by 5 bases and J by 0 bases, with 8 bases between them. The CDR3 spans 14 residues. Written as DNA, the CDR3 is TGCAGCGTTCGACTGATCTCTGGGGCCAACGTCCTGACTTTC. Encoded protein: CSVRLISGANVLTF.

The rearrangement uses TRBV29-1 and TRBJ2-3; 12 bases match TRBD2. The germline gives CDR1 SQVTM, CDR2 ANQGSEA. The CDR3 has 15 amino acids. J was trimmed by 2 bases and V by 5 bases; bases with no gene match: 5. CDR3 residues: CSVLLAGGYTDTQYF. The CDR3 region has the DNA TGCAGCGTTCTACTAGCGGGGGGCTACACAGATACGCAGTATTTT.

The chain recombines TRBV4-3 with TRBJ2-7, with TRBD2 as a possible D gene (5 bases). The CDR3 consists of 12 residues. Trimming pared 3 bases from V and 6 bases from J, leaving 9 bases between. Germline V CDR1 and CDR2: LGHNA, YSLEER. The CDR3 region has the DNA TGCGCCAGCAGCCACGGCGGGCGCGAGCAGTACTTC. Translation gives CASSHGGREQYF.